Following are 27 T cell receptor beta chains from one sample sequenced in a study of early T cells in non-severe SARS-CoV-2 infection. TCRdb re-derived calls from the 5' RACE reads in MiXCR, one entry per CDR3 protein. Here the sample spans tens of thousands of distinct CDR3 sequences, 12% to 15% being singletons. The specimen was whole blood. The receptors originated from an adult who was a healthcare worker with PCR-confirmed SARS-CoV-2 infection or an uninfected control (not recorded which).

This clonotype was recorded at least ten times. The chain uses TRBV10-3 and TRBJ1-6, with D uncertain. This CDR3 is built from 14 residues. Trimming took off 10 bases at V and 10 bases at J, with 20 bases between the two ends. The germline gives CDR1 ENHRY, CDR2 SYGVKD. CDR3 in amino acids: CATEAGPEGSPLHF. CDR3 nucleotides: TGTGCCACGGAAGCGGGCCCTGAGGGATCACCCCTCCACTTT.

Only a few counts were recorded for this clonotype. This chain uses TRBV5-1 with TRBJ2-1; 10 bases agree with TRBD2. Germline CDR1 SGHRS, CDR2 YFSETQ. The CDR3 runs 15 residues. With V trimmed by 1 base and J by 5 bases, 3 bases remained unmatched. Written as DNA, the CDR3 is TGCGCCAGCAGCTTGTCACTAGCGGGGAACAATGAGCAGTTCTTC. Protein sequence: CASSLSLAGNNEQFF.

This clonotype showed up just once. This chain connects TRBV11-2 to TRBJ2-1; tentative D call: TRBD2 (6 bases). CDR3 length: 14 residues. CDR1 is SGHAT, CDR2 FQNNGV, per germline. V shed 0 bases and J shed 10 bases, with 13 bases lying between them. The CDR3 sequence: CASSLEAGLSEQFF. CDR3 bases: TGTGCCAGCAGCTTAGAGGCGGGGCTAAGCGAGCAGTTCTTC.

The CDR3 DNA sequence: TGTGCCAGCAGTTCAGGGGCTACTGAAGCTTTCTTT. Protein product: CASSSGATEAFF. The chain is built from TRBV6-2 or TRBV6-3 and TRBJ1-1, with D possibly TRBD1 on 6 matching bases. The V gene lost 4 bases and the J gene lost 5 bases, with 8 bases spanning the gap. The CDR3 has 12 amino acids. CDR1 and CDR2 (germline): MNHEY, SVGEGT.

The chain has TRBV28 and TRBJ2-1; D assignment may be TRBD1 or TRBD2 (5 bases each). The germline V gene has CDR1 MDHEN and CDR2 SYDVKM. CDR3 length equals 16 residues. V was pared by 3 bases and J by 3 bases, with 15 bases between. In DNA, the CDR3 is TGTGCCAGCAGTTTCCGCCTTCGGGGCAACTACAATGAGCAGTTCTTC. It codes for CASSFRLRGNYNEQFF.

This clonotype was seen a handful of times. This chain uses TRBV18 with TRBJ1-5, with D maybe TRBD1 (5 bases). The CDR3 has 16 amino acids. Trimming cost V 2 bases and J 2 bases, with 13 bases left between them. Germline CDR1 is KGHSH and CDR2 is LQKENI. As DNA, the CDR3 is TGTGCCAGCTCACCATCAGGGTATCAAGGCAATCAGCCCCAGCATTTT. Protein sequence: CASSPSGYQGNQPQHF.

This clonotype was detected ten times or more. The chain uses TRBV13 and TRBJ2-7, with D perhaps matching TRBD1 (5 bases). The CDR3 runs 16 residues. CDR1 and CDR2 from the germline V gene are PRHDT and FYEKMQ (reference sequence). V lost 8 bases and J 4 bases, leaving 24 bases between the germline ends. DNA for the CDR3: TGTGCCAGCGCCCTTAGGGCGGCAGGGCCCGAGTACGAGCAGTACTTC. Translating gives CASALRAAGPEYEQYF.

The genes are TRBV13 and TRBJ1-1; a weak D match, TRBD1 (5 bases). V dropped 6 bases and J dropped 1 base, with 24 bases sitting between them. This CDR3 region has 18 residues. Germline CDR1 and CDR2: PRHDT and FYEKMQ (reference sequence). The chain's CDR3 is CASSPRDPVLPTNTEAFF. The CDR3 nucleotides are TGTGCCAGCAGTCCACGGGACCCTGTCCTCCCTACGAACACTGAAGCTTTCTTT.

This clonotype was picked up a small number of times. The chain recombines TRBV11-2 with TRBJ1-6; D is possibly TRBD1 (6 bases). The CDR3 runs to 15 residues. V lost 4 bases, J lost 4 bases, and 11 bases lay in between. Germline-derived CDR1 and CDR2 are SGHAT and FQNNGV. Here the CDR3 DNA reads TGTGCCAGCAGCTCTGTACAGGGATATAATTCACCCCTCCACTTT. This gives the protein CASSSVQGYNSPLHF.

This clonotype was found many times. The rearrangement uses TRBV20-1 and TRBJ1-1, with 8 bases matching TRBD1. CDR3 length: 13 amino acids. Germline assignment: CDR1 DFQATT and CDR2 SNEGSKA (reference sequence). Trimming removed 7 bases from V and 4 bases from J; junction bases left unmatched: 8. CDR3 bases: TGCAGTGTCGCCAGGGGGCCTGGCACTGAAGCTTTCTTT. It specifies CSVARGPGTEAFF.

This clonotype was recorded a few times. The chain carries TRBV2 and TRBJ2-3; 9 nucleotides align to TRBD1. Unmatched junction bases numbered 7, after V lost 6 bases and J lost 6 bases. In germline, CDR1 is SNHLY, CDR2 FYNNEI. CDR3 size: 14 residues. DNA for the CDR3: TGTGCCAGCAGGGGACAGGGAGTTGCTGATACGCAGTATTTT. This sequence encodes CASRGQGVADTQYF.

The rearrangement joins TRBV7-9 to TRBJ2-5; maybe TRBD2 (6 bases). CDR1 is SEHNR and CDR2 is FQNEAQ in the germline V gene (reference sequence). The ends were cut back, 3 bases at V and 3 bases at J, with 8 bases in the middle. The length of the CDR3 is 13 residues. This CDR3 is CASSFGGKETQYF. The CDR3 bases are TGTGCCAGCAGCTTTGGGGGGAAAGAGACCCAGTACTTC.

This rearrangement joins TRBV6-4 to TRBJ2-5; D gene unclear. Germline CDR1 reads MRHNA; CDR2 reads SNTAGT. Trimming stripped 2 bases from V and 4 bases from J, with 8 bases between. The CDR3 is 13 residues long. The CDR3 reads CASSDREGETQYF. The CDR3 DNA follows: TGTGCCAGCAGTGACAGGGAAGGAGAGACCCAGTACTTC.

Ten or more counts support this clonotype. This sequence joins TRBV4-2 and TRBJ2-7, with D possibly TRBD1 on 6 matching bases. V dropped 0 bases and J dropped 4 bases, with 10 bases sitting between them. Germline V CDR1 and CDR2: LGHNA, YNFKEQ. The CDR3 covers 14 residues. The CDR3 protein is CASSQDRGRYEQYF. The CDR3 region has the DNA TGTGCCAGCAGCCAAGACAGGGGTCGGTACGAGCAGTACTTC.

This clonotype occurred a few times. The CDR3 region is CASSMGGYGGELFF. CDR3 sequence (DNA): TGTGCCAGCTCTATGGGCGGGTACGGCGGGGAGCTGTTTTTT. The chain has TRBV7-6 and TRBJ2-2, with D possibly TRBD2 on 5 matching bases. V was shortened by 8 bases and J by 7 bases, with 17 bases between the two germline ends. CDR1 and CDR2 from the germline V gene are SGHVS and FNYEAQ. The CDR3 runs to 14 residues.

The sample holds a few counts of this clonotype. This chain links TRBV6-2 or TRBV6-3 with TRBJ1-6; 7 bases align to TRBD1. The junction had 5 bases not matched to a gene; V was cut back by 6 bases and J by 12 bases. Germline V gene sequence: CDR1 MNHEY, CDR2 SVGEGT. The CDR3 contains 12 residues. DNA of the CDR3: TGTGCCAGCAGGAGAACAGGGGAACCCCTCCACTTT. Translation: CASRRTGEPLHF.

This clonotype was detected many times. The chain links TRBV25-1 to TRBJ1-4; a weak D match, TRBD1 (5 bases). The CDR3 is 16 amino acids. In germline, CDR1 is MGHDK, CDR2 SYGVNS. Trimming left V 4 bases short and J 4 bases short, with 16 bases between. For the CDR3, the DNA is TGTGCCAGCAGTGGACTCCAGGGCCCTGTTAATGAAAAACTGTTTTTT. Protein: CASSGLQGPVNEKLFF.

V gene TRBV18 combines with J gene TRBJ1-1; D uncertain. V was trimmed by 6 bases and J by 0 bases, leaving 14 bases between them. This CDR3 region has 15 residues. In germline, CDR1 is KGHSH, CDR2 LQKENI. CDR3 in amino acids: CASSPQEVMNTEAFF. As DNA, the CDR3 is TGTGCCAGCTCGCCTCAGGAGGTAATGAACACTGAAGCTTTCTTT.

Only a few counts were recorded for this clonotype. The chain carries TRBV2 and TRBJ2-3; either TRBD1 or TRBD2 may supply D (5 bases each). Trimming took 4 bases from V and 6 from J, leaving 23 bases between them. The CDR3 is 17 residues long. CDR1 and CDR2 (germline): SNHLY, FYNNEI. CDR3 DNA: TGTGCCAGCAGTGCCCTTTCGGGGACCAAAAACGCGGATACGCAGTATTTT. Its translation is CASSALSGTKNADTQYF.

The chain uses TRBV6-5 and TRBJ1-2, with a weak D call TRBD1 (6 bases). V was cut by 3 bases and J by 4 bases, with 12 bases left in between. Germline V gene data show CDR1 as MNHEY and CDR2 as SVGAGI. The CDR3 has 14 residues. The CDR3 DNA reads TGTGCCAGCAGTTATCAGGACAGCCGCTATGGCTACACCTTC. This encodes CASSYQDSRYGYTF.

This clonotype came up a few times. V gene TRBV21-1 combines with J gene TRBJ2-2. TRBV21-1 is a pseudogene segment. The length of the CDR3 is 15 residues. The CDR3 here is CASSKSFGVPGELFF. Written as DNA, the CDR3 is TGTGCCAGCAGCAAGTCTTTTGGAGTTCCCGGGGAGCTGTTTTTT.

This clonotype was counted only a few times. The V call is TRBV11-2, the J call TRBJ1-1; D uncertain. V lost 0 bases and J lost 5, with 4 bases in between. The CDR3 covers 12 residues. CDR1 SGHAT and CDR2 FQNNGV come from the germline V gene. CDR3 nucleotide sequence: TGTGCCAGCAGCTTAGATCAAACTGAAGCTTTCTTT. Translated, it gives CASSLDQTEAFF.

A few counts support this clonotype. The chain uses TRBV14 and TRBJ1-6, with D unclear. Germline CDR1 and CDR2: SGHDN and FVKESK. With 5 bases removed from V and 10 bases from J, the gap between germline ends came to 18 bases. The CDR3 sequence is 15 residues long. The CDR3 DNA reads as TGTGCCAGCAGCAAAGTAGGTCAGGATGGGTCACCCCTCCACTTT. Protein product: CASSKVGQDGSPLHF.

This clonotype was picked up many times. This chain links TRBV12-3 or TRBV12-4 with TRBJ1-2, with D tentatively TRBD1 (5 bases). Between the trimmed V and J ends, which lost 3 bases and 4 bases, there was a span of 12 bases. There are 14 residues in the CDR3. DNA for the CDR3: TGTGCCAGCAGTTTCCGTCAGGGAGCCTATGGCTACACCTTC. It is translated as CASSFRQGAYGYTF.

The chain combines TRBV30 with TRBJ2-2; 9 bases map to TRBD2. Germline CDR1 is GTSNPN and CDR2 is SVGIG (reference sequence). Unmatched junction bases numbered 8, after V lost 5 bases and J lost 4 bases. This CDR3 region has 15 residues. CDR3 sequence (DNA): TGTGCCTGGCGGCTAGCGGGGAGAGTCACCGGGGAGCTGTTTTTT. Its translation is CAWRLAGRVTGELFF.

This clonotype was counted many times. J is TRBJ2-3 and V is TRBV7-6; D is possibly TRBD2 (6 bases). Trimming removed 7 bases at V and 3 bases at J, with 20 bases between. The CDR3 consists of 16 residues. Germline CDR1 is SGHVS and CDR2 is FNYEAQ. The CDR3 coding sequence is TGTGCCAGCACCCAAGGGACTTTGGGGGATACAGATACGCAGTATTTT. It yields the protein CASTQGTLGDTDTQYF.

The sample holds a few counts of this clonotype. The V call is TRBV5-5, the J call TRBJ1-1; tentatively, D is TRBD1 (5 bases). The V end was cut by 5 bases, the J end by 8 bases, with 13 bases between. Per the germline V gene, CDR1 is SGHKS and CDR2 is YYEKEE (reference sequence). The CDR3 extends over 12 amino acids. CDR3 bases: TGTGCCAGCAGTGCCGGGACGGAAGAAGCTTTCTTT. Translation: CASSAGTEEAFF.